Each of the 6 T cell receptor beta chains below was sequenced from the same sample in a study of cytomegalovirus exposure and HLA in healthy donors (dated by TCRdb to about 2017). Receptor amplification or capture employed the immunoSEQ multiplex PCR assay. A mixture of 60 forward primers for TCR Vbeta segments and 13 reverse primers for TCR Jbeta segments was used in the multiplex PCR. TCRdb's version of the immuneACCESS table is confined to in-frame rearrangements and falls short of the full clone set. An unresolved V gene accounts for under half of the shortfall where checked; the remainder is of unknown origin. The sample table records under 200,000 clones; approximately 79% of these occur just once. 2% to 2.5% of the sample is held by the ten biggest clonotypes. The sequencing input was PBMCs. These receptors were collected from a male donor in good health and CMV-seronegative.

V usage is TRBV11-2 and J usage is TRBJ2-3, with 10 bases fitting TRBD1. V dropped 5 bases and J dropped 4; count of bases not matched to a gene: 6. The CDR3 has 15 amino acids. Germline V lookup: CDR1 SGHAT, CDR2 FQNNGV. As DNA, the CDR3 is TGTGCCAGCAGCAGAAGGACAGGGGGGTCAGATACGCAGTATTTT. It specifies CASSRRTGGSDTQYF.

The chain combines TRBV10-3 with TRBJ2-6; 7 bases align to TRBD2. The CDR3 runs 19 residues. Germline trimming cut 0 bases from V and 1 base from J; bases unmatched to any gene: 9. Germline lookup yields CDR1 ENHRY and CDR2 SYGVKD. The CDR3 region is CAISESGGSPGSGANVLTF. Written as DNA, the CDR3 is TGTGCCATCAGTGAGTCGGGGGGGTCCCCCGGGTCTGGGGCCAACGTCCTGACTTTC.

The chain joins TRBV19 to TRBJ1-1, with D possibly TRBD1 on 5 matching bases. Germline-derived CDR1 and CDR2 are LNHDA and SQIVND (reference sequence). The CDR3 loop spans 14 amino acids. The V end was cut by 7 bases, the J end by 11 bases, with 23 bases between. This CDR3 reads CASNLFGGTPYAFF. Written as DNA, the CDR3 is TGTGCCAGTAATTTGTTTGGAGGGACGCCGTACGCTTTCTTT.

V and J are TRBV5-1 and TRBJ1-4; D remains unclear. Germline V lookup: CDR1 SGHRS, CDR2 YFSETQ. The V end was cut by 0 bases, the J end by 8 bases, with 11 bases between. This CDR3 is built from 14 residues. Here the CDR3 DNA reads TGCGCCAGCAGCTTGGATTCGAGTCAAGAAAAACTGTTTTTT. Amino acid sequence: CASSLDSSQEKLFF.

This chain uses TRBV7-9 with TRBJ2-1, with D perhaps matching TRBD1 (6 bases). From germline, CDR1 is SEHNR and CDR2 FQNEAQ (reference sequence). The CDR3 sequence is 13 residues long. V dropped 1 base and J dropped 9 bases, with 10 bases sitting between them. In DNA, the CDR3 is TGTGCCAGCAGCTTAGAGGGGGTGCTTGAGCAGTTCTTC. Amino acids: CASSLEGVLEQFF.

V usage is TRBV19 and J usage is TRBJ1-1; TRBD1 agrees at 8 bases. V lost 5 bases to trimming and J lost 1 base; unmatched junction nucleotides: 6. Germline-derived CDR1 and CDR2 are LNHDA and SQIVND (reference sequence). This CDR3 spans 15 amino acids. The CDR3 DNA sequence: TGTGCCAGTAGTTCCCGACAGGGGAGGAACACTGAAGCTTTCTTT. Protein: CASSSRQGRNTEAFF.